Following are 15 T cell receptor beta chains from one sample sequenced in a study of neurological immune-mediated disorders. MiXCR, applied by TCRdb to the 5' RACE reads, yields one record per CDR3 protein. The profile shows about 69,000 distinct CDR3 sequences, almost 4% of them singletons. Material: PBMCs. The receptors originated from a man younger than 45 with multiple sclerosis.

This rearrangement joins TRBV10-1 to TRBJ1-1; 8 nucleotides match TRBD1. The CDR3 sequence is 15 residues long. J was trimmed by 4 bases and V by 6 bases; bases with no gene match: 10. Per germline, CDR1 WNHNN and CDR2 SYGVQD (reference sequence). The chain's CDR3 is CASRGSRTGPTEAFF. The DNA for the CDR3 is TGCGCCAGCAGAGGGTCTAGGACAGGGCCCACTGAAGCTTTCTTT.

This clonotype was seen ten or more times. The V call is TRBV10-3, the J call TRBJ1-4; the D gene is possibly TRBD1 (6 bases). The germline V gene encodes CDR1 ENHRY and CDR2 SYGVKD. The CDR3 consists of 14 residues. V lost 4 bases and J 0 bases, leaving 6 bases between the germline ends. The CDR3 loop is CAISGTATNEKLFF. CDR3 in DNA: TGTGCCATCAGTGGGACAGCAACTAATGAAAAACTGTTTTTT.

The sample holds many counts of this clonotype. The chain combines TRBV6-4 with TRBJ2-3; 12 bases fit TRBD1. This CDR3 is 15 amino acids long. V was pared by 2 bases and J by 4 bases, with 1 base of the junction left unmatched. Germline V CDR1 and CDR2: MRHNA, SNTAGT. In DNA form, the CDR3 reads TGTGCCAGCAGTGACGGGACAGGGGGCGCAGATACGCAGTATTTT. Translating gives CASSDGTGGADTQYF.

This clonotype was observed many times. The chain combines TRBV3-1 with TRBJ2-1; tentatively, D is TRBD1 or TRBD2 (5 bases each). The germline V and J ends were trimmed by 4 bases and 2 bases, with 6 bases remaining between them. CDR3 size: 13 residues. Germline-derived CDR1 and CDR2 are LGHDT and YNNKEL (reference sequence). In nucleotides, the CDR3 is TGTGCCAGCAGCCGGGACCCCTACAATGAGCAGTTCTTC. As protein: CASSRDPYNEQFF.

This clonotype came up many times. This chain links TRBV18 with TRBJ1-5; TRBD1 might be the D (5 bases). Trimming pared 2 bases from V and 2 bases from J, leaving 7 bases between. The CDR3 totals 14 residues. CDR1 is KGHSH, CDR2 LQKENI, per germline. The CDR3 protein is CASSPMGGNQPQHF. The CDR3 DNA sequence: TGTGCCAGCTCACCAATGGGGGGCAATCAGCCCCAGCATTTT.

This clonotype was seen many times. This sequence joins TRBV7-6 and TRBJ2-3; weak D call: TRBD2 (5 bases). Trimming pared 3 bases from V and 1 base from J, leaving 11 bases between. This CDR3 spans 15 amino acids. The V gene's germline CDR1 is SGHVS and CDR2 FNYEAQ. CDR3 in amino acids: CASSFSLVRTDTQYF. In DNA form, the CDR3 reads TGTGCCAGCAGCTTTTCACTAGTTCGCACAGATACGCAGTATTTT.

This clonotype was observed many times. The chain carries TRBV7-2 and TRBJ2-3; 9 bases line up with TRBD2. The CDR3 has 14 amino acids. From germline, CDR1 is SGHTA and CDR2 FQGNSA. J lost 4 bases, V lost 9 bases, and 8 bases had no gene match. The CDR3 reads CASRRRGGSDTQYF. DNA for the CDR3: TGTGCCAGTCGGAGGCGGGGGGGCTCAGATACGCAGTATTTT.

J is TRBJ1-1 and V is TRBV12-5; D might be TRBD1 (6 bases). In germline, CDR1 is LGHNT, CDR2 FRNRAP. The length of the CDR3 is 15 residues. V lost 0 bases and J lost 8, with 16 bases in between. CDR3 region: CASGLVGKGVGEAFF. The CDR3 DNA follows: TGTGCTAGTGGTTTGGTCGGAAAGGGGGTTGGAGAAGCTTTCTTT.

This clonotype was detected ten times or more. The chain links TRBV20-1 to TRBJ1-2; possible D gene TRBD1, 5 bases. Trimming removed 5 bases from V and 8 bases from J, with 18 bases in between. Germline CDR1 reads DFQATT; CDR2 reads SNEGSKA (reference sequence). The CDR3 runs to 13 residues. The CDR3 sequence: CSAAREVKEGYTF. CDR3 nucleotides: TGCAGTGCTGCCAGGGAAGTGAAGGAAGGCTACACCTTC.

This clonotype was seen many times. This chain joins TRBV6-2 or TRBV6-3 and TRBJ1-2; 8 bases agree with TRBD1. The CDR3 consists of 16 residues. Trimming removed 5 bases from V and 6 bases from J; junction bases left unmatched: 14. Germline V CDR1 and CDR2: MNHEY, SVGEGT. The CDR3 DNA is TGTGCCAGCAGTCAAAGCGAAACAGGGGGTGAAAATGGCTACACCTTC. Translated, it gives CASSQSETGGENGYTF.

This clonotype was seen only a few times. CDR3 in amino acids: CASSLARFDKTQYF. CDR3 sequence (DNA): TGTGCCAGCAGTTTAGCTAGATTCGATAAGACCCAGTACTTC. The chain recombines TRBV12-3 or TRBV12-4 with TRBJ2-5; no definite D call. The CDR3 runs 14 residues. The V end was cut by 0 bases, the J end by 6 bases, with 11 bases between.

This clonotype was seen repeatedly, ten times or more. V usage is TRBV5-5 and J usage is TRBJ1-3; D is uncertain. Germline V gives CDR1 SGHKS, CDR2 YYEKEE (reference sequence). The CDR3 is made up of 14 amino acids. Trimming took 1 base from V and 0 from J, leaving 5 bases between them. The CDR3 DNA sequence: TGTGCCAGCAGCTTGAAGTACTCTGGAAACACCATATATTTT. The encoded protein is CASSLKYSGNTIYF.

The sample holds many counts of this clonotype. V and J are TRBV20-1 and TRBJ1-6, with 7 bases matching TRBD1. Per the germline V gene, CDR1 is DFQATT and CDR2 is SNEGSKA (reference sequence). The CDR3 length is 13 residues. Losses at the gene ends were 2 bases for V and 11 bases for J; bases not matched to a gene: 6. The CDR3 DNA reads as TGCAGTGCTAGAAAACAGGGGCAAGCACCCCTCCACTTT. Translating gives CSARKQGQAPLHF.

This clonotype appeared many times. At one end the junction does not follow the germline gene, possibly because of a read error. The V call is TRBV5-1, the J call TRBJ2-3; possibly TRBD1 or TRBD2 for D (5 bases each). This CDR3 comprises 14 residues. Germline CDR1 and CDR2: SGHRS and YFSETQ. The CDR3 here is CASSLGRAGDTQYF. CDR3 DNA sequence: TGCGCCAGCAGTTTGGGACGAGCCGGGGATACGCAGTATTTT.

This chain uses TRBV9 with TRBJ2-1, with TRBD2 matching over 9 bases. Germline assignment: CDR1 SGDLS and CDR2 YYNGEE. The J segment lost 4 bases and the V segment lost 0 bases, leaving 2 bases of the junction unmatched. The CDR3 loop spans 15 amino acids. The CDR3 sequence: CASSVVAGGYNEQFF. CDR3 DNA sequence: TGTGCCAGCAGCGTAGTTGCGGGGGGGTACAATGAGCAGTTCTTC.